This T cell receptor (beta chain) was sequenced during a study of PD-L1 blockade in urothelial cancer. Study as a whole: Blood analyses occurred 3 weeks (second dose) and 6 weeks post treatment start. Median blood clonality was around 0.074, with tens of thousands of unique TCRs.

In germline, CDR1 is SGHTA, CDR2 FQGTGA. The V gene end was trimmed by 0 bases and the J gene end by 1 base; junction bases not matched to a gene: 4. The CDR3 runs to 16 residues. Assay: immunoSEQ multiplex PCR; the TCRdb copy retains only in-frame clones and omits some. The sample shows under 40,000 clones, roughly 88% of them seen only once. The origin of this receptor is a man in his sixties with urothelial cancer. The starting material was PBMCs, obtained around atezolizumab (anti-PD-L1) treatment. This chain connects TRBV7-3 to TRBJ2-3; 7 bases align to TRBD1. The CDR3 DNA sequence: TGTGCCAGCAGCTTAACACGGGACAGAGGCACAGATACGCAGTATTTT. As protein: CASSLTRDRGTDTQYF.